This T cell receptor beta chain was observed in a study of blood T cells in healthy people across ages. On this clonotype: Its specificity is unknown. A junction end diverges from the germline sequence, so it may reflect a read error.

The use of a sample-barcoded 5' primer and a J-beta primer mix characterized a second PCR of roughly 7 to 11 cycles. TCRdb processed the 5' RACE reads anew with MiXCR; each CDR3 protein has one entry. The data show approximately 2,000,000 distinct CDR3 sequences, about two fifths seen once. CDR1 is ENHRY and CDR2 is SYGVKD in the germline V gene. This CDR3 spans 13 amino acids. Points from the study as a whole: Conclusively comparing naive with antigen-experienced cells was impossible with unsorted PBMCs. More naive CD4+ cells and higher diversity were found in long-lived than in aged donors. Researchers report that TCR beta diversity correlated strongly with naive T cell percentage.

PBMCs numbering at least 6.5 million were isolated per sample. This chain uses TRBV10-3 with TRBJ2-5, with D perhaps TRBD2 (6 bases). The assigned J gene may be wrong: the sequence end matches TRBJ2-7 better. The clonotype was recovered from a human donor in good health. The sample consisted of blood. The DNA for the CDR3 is TGTACCATCAGCGACGGAGGGGAACACGAGCAGTACTTC. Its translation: CTISDGGEHEQYF.